The 23 T cell receptor beta chains below all came from one sample that was sequenced in a study of spatial heterogeneity in lung cancer. TCRdb independently ran MiXCR on the 5' RACE reads; one entry per CDR3 protein. This sample has approximately 5,000 distinct CDR3 sequences, with 29% found just once. For these TCRs, the target antigens are not known. Whole-study findings and limits: Intratumoral expanded alpha and beta TCR counts were found to track tumor mutation counts.

Time point reported: sample taken at primary tumor resection. The sequences come from lung tumor tissue, collected at surgery. Every receptor here comes from a female donor with early-stage non-small cell lung cancer.

The genes are TRBV20-1 and TRBJ2-7; D ambiguous. CDR1 DFQATT and CDR2 SNEGSKA come from the germline V gene (reference sequence). This CDR3 region has 17 residues. The V and J ends lost 0 bases and 0 bases respectively, with 18 bases between them. CDR3 nucleotides: TGCAGTGCTAGAGACCTTCACGGACGCACAAACTCCTACGAGCAGTACTTC. Encoded protein: CSARDLHGRTNSYEQYF.

By share, this clonotype counts as medium-sized. The rearrangement links TRBV4-3 to TRBJ1-1; no clear D gene. Germline CDR1 is LGHNA and CDR2 is YSLEER. The CDR3 is made up of 14 amino acids. V lost 1 base, J lost 1 base, and 7 bases lay in between. The CDR3 protein is CASSQVAANTEAFF. The CDR3 nucleotides read TGCGCCAGCAGCCAAGTTGCGGCGAACACTGAAGCTTTCTTT.

This clonotype is medium-sized (0.01 to 0.1%) by share. The rearrangement joins TRBV28 to TRBJ1-2; the D is unclear. V was pared by 3 bases and J by 8 bases, with 7 bases between. The CDR3 covers 11 residues. Germline values: CDR1 MDHEN, CDR2 SYDVKM. The CDR3 DNA reads as TGTGCCAGCAGTTTCGGGGTCGGCTACACCTTC. This sequence encodes CASSFGVGYTF.

This clonotype came up many times. The chain joins TRBV7-2 to TRBJ1-5; TRBD1 might be the D (5 bases). The CDR3 is made up of 15 amino acids. Looked up from germline, CDR1 is SGHTA and CDR2 is FQGNSA. Trimming removed 5 bases at V and 9 bases at J, with 20 bases between. The DNA of the CDR3 is TGTGCCAGCAGCCTAGACCGTGGATCGGGACGGCCCCAGCATTTT. Amino acid sequence: CASSLDRGSGRPQHF.

The chain recombines TRBV20-1 with TRBJ1-1, with D possibly matching TRBD1 (6 bases). Germline-derived CDR1 and CDR2 are DFQATT and SNEGSKA (reference sequence). This CDR3 is 13 amino acids long. V lost 0 bases and J 10 bases, leaving 15 bases between the germline ends. The CDR3 nucleotides read TGCAGTGCTAGAGATCCGTCATGGGGGGCAGCTTTCTTT. This sequence encodes CSARDPSWGAAFF.

The V gene is TRBV18, the J gene TRBJ1-2; 12 nucleotides line up with TRBD1. The J segment lost 0 bases and the V segment lost 8 bases, leaving 16 bases of the junction unmatched. The CDR3 sequence is 19 residues long. Per the germline V gene, CDR1 is KGHSH and CDR2 is LQKENI. CDR3 coding DNA: TGTGCCAGCACTCACCTTACCGGGACAGGGGGCCTAGCTAACTATGGCTACACCTTC. This translates into CASTHLTGTGGLANYGYTF.

By sample fraction, this clonotype is medium-sized. This chain connects TRBV28 to TRBJ2-3, with 12 bases that match TRBD2. Germline V gene data show CDR1 as MDHEN and CDR2 as SYDVKM. V was pared by 9 bases and J by 5 bases, with 6 bases of the junction left unmatched. The CDR3 is 14 amino acids. In nucleotides, the CDR3 is TGTGCCAGTGCTAGCGGGGGGGCTGGAGATACGCAGTATTTT. It codes for CASASGGAGDTQYF.

This chain uses TRBV18 with TRBJ1-5; 10 bases are shared with TRBD1. Losses at the gene ends were 4 bases for V and 7 bases for J; bases not matched to a gene: 4. The CDR3 length is 14 residues. Germline CDR1 reads KGHSH; CDR2 reads LQKENI. The CDR3 DNA reads TGTGCCAGCTCACTGGACAGGGGGTGGCAGCCCCAGCATTTT. Translated, it gives CASSLDRGWQPQHF.

In its sample, this clonotype was seen once. The CDR3: CASSPGLAGGWYYNEQFF. In nucleotides, the CDR3 is TGCGCCAGCAGCCCCGGACTAGCGGGGGGTTGGTATTACAATGAGCAGTTCTTC. The chain uses TRBV4-3 and TRBJ2-1; 14 bases are a match to TRBD2. This CDR3 region has 18 residues. Germline V gives CDR1 LGHNA, CDR2 YSLEER. Losses at the gene ends were 4 bases for V and 4 bases for J; bases not matched to a gene: 9.

The sample holds many counts of this clonotype. CDR3 sequence reads: CAEGSNNYGYTF. The CDR3 nucleotides are TGTGCCGAGGGGTCCAACAACTATGGCTACACCTTC. This sequence joins TRBV2 and TRBJ1-2; perhaps TRBD1 as D (5 bases). CDR1 SNHLY and CDR2 FYNNEI come from the germline V gene. The CDR3 consists of 12 residues. V dropped 11 bases and J dropped 2 bases, with 12 bases sitting between them.

This clonotype counts as medium-sized (0.01 to 0.1%). The gene calls are TRBV7-7 and TRBJ2-3, with 13 nucleotides matching TRBD2. Looked up from germline, CDR1 is SSHAT and CDR2 is FNYEAQ (reference sequence). CDR3 length equals 15 residues. Trimming removed 5 bases from V and 4 bases from J; junction bases left unmatched: 3. The CDR3 spells CASSRGTSGADTQYF. The DNA of the CDR3 is TGTGCCAGCAGCCGAGGGACTAGCGGGGCAGATACGCAGTATTTT.

The V call is TRBV12-3 or TRBV12-4, the J call TRBJ2-7, with D perhaps being TRBD1 or TRBD2 (5 bases each). The CDR3 is 15 residues long. V lost 7 bases to trimming and J lost 0 bases, with 16 bases between them. DNA of the CDR3: TGTGCCAGCACCGTGGGGGACCCCTCCTCCTACGAGCAGTACTTC. Protein: CASTVGDPSSYEQYF.

This clonotype is labeled as medium-sized. The rearrangement links TRBV20-1 to TRBJ2-7, with 9 bases fitting TRBD1. V trimming: 6 bases; J trimming: 9 bases; junction bases outside the gene matches: 21. The CDR3 length is 16 residues. Germline V gene sequence: CDR1 DFQATT, CDR2 SNEGSKA (reference sequence). The CDR3 is CSATPRDRDILAGQYF. The CDR3 DNA is TGCAGTGCCACCCCGAGGGACAGGGACATTCTCGCGGGGCAGTACTTC.

The chain combines TRBV29-1 with TRBJ2-1; 10 bases agree with TRBD2. CDR1 is SQVTM and CDR2 is ANQGSEA in the germline V gene. J was trimmed by 7 bases and V by 8 bases; bases with no gene match: 8. CDR3 length: 13 residues. The CDR3 is CSILAGGGNEQFF. CDR3 nucleotide sequence: TGCAGCATATTAGCGGGAGGTGGGAATGAGCAGTTCTTC.

This clonotype came up many times. The chain uses TRBV7-9 and TRBJ2-3; unclear D gene. There are 11 residues in the CDR3. V was cut by 7 bases and J by 4 bases, with 6 bases left in between. Germline V gene sequence: CDR1 SEHNR, CDR2 FQNEAQ (reference sequence). CDR3 protein: CASTPADTQYF. Here the CDR3 DNA reads TGTGCCAGCACCCCCGCAGATACGCAGTATTTT.

Judged by abundance, this clonotype is medium-sized (0.01 to 0.1%). The rearrangement uses TRBV9 and TRBJ1-1; D is perhaps TRBD1 (5 bases). CDR1 is SGDLS and CDR2 is YYNGEE in the germline V gene. V shed 4 bases and J shed 4 bases, with 17 bases lying between them. This CDR3 contains 15 residues. As DNA, the CDR3 is TGTGCCAGCAGCCCCCCCGCCGGGGCTAGCACTGAAGCTTTCTTT. Its translation is CASSPPAGASTEAFF.

This clonotype is medium-sized by share. One junction end disagrees with the germline gene, perhaps due to a read error. The genes are TRBV7-7 and TRBJ2-7, with a weak D call TRBD1 (5 bases). CDR1 is SSHAT, CDR2 FNYEAQ, per germline (reference sequence). CDR3 size: 16 residues. The CDR3: CASSHTAGKTDYEQYF. Written as DNA, the CDR3 is TGTGCTAGCAGCCATACGGCAGGGAAGACGGATTACGAGCAGTACTTC.

The chain recombines TRBV28 with TRBJ1-1; TRBD1 might be the D (5 bases). CDR3 length: 14 amino acids. V was trimmed by 5 bases and J by 1 base, leaving 11 bases between them. Germline V gene lookup returns CDR1 MDHEN and CDR2 SYDVKM. CDR3 loop: CASSPGTANTEAFF. CDR3 bases: TGTGCCAGCAGTCCCGGGACGGCGAACACTGAAGCTTTCTTT.

By sample fraction, this clonotype is medium-sized. V and J are TRBV12-3 or TRBV12-4 and TRBJ1-4; D is undetermined. This CDR3 region has 13 residues. V was clipped by 5 bases and J by 8 bases, with 12 bases between them. The CDR3 nucleotides are TGTGCCAGCAGTACGGTGGGTTACGAAAAACTGTTTTTT. It yields the protein CASSTVGYEKLFF.

This clonotype was picked up many times. The CDR3 is CASRLDRASNQPQHF. For the CDR3, the DNA is TGTGCCAGTAGACTCGACAGGGCTAGCAATCAGCCCCAGCATTTT. The chain employs TRBV19 and TRBJ1-5, with 7 positions matching TRBD1. The CDR3 has 15 residues. Germline assignment: CDR1 LNHDA and CDR2 SQIVND (reference sequence). The trim removed 6 bases at V and 0 bases at J, leaving 5 bases unmatched.

V gene TRBV5-1 combines with J gene TRBJ2-3; TRBD2 might be the D (7 bases). CDR1 and CDR2 from the germline V gene are SGHRS and YFSETQ. V shed 3 bases and J shed 1 base, with 15 bases lying between them. This CDR3 has 16 residues. The CDR3 sequence is CASSWGPGGRTDTQYF. The CDR3 DNA follows: TGCGCCAGCAGCTGGGGGCCGGGGGGCCGCACAGATACGCAGTATTTT.

This clonotype was seen only a few times. A much larger clone lies a single base off, so this may be a read error. The chain uses TRBV5-5 and TRBJ2-5, with D unresolved. The CDR3 runs 11 residues. Looked up from germline, CDR1 is SGHKS and CDR2 is YYEKEE (reference sequence). Deletions cut 3 bases from V and 5 bases from J, with 5 bases between. The CDR3 sequence: CASSCLETQYF. The CDR3 DNA is TGTGCCAGCAGCTGTCTCGAGACCCAGTACTTC.

By share, this clonotype ranks as large (0.1 to 1%). V and J are TRBV13 and TRBJ2-1; 11 bases match TRBD2. Germline V gives CDR1 PRHDT, CDR2 FYEKMQ (reference sequence). The CDR3 runs to 15 residues. With 5 bases clipped from V and 7 bases from J, the junction kept 7 bases outside the gene matches. CDR3 region: CASSSEGLADNEQFF. The CDR3 DNA reads as TGTGCCAGCAGCAGTGAGGGACTAGCGGATAATGAGCAGTTCTTC.